This entry features one T cell receptor (beta chain) sequence. CDR3 length: 13 amino acids. Per germline, CDR1 SGHTA and CDR2 FQGNSA. V gave up 3 bases and J gave up 5 bases, with 8 bases separating them. The protocol was immunoSEQ multiplex PCR, while the TCRdb copy is restricted to in-frame clones and leaves out a portion. The data hold about 140,000 clones, with 76% observed a single time. This sample is drawn from a study of blood T cell repertoires in COVID-19. Looking at the study overall: Samples came from the United States, Italy and Spain, spanning acute and convalescent COVID-19.

The TCR comes from a woman older than 75 with active or convalescent COVID-19. The rearrangement uses TRBV7-2 and TRBJ2-1, with D possibly being TRBD2 (5 bases). Sequencing was done on a sample of peripheral blood. The CDR3 loop reads CASSFERDNEQFF. The CDR3 coding sequence is TGTGCCAGCAGCTTCGAGAGGGACAATGAGCAGTTCTTC. The full variable domain, completed using reference TRBV7-2 and TRBJ2-1, is GAGVSQSPSNKVTEKGKDVELRCDPISGHTALYWYRQSLGQGLEFLIYFQGNSAPDKSGLPSDRFSAERTGGSVSTLTIQRTQQEDSAVYLCASSFERDNEQFFGPGTRLTVL.